This T cell receptor beta chain was retrieved from a study of cytomegalovirus exposure and HLA in healthy donors. PCR employed 60 Vbeta and 13 Jbeta primers. Assay used: immunoSEQ multiplex PCR; TCRdb lists only in-frame clones, some missing. The data show roughly 92,000 clones, under 9% seen once. V was shortened by 2 bases and J by 4 bases, with 8 bases between the two germline ends. Germline V gene data show CDR1 as MNHEY and CDR2 as SVGAGI. The CDR3 extends over 13 amino acids. The receptor's source is a man aged 45-65 years in good health and CMV-seronegative. The sample was PBMCs. The V call is TRBV6-5, the J call TRBJ1-1; D is perhaps TRBD1 (5 bases). The CDR3 DNA is TGTGCCAGCAGTTACGGAAGGGGCACTGAAGCTTTCTTT. Protein product: CASSYGRGTEAFF.